This T cell receptor (beta chain) was captured by sequencing in a study of cytomegalovirus exposure and HLA in healthy donors. Donors in the study were healthy people who gave bone marrow. The PCR contained 60 Vbeta and 13 Jbeta primers. Profiling relied on immunoSEQ multiplex PCR, and the TCRdb table lists in-frame clones only, not all of them. The table has about 140,000 clones, less than 80% seen once. Points on this clone: Within the sample, other DNA sequences also encode this same CDR3.

The source of this sequence is a middle-aged man in good health and CMV-seropositive. The sequenced sample was PBMCs.

The CDR3 reads CASSQQAGGYGYTF. As DNA, the CDR3 is TGTGCCAGCAGTCAACAGGCCGGGGGCTATGGCTACACCTTC. The chain carries TRBV6-1 and TRBJ1-2; tentative D call: TRBD1 (5 bases). V shed 5 bases and J shed 4 bases, with 14 bases lying between them. Germline-derived CDR1 and CDR2 are MNHNS and SASEGT. The CDR3 runs to 14 residues.